One and the same sample provided the 18 T cell receptor beta chains below, sequenced in a study of OX40 agonist ivuxolimab in advanced cancers. Profiled with immunoSEQ multiplex PCR; TCRdb holds only in-frame clones, not every one. This table holds almost 70,000 clones, around 90% found once. Sample: CD4+ or CD8+ T cells sorted from blood, taken in a trial of the OX40 agonist ivuxolimab. All receptors derive from an adult with an advanced solid tumor such as melanoma, head and neck, liver or kidney cancer.

This chain links TRBV4-2 with TRBJ2-1; TRBD2 aligns across 8 bases. The CDR3 length is 13 residues. Trimming removed 6 bases from V and 6 bases from J; junction bases left unmatched: 4. Germline loops: CDR1 LGHNA, CDR2 YNFKEQ. The CDR3 spells CASRPGTSNEQFF. CDR3 nucleotide sequence: TGTGCCAGCAGACCCGGGACTAGCAATGAGCAGTTCTTC.

The chain uses TRBV29-1 and TRBJ1-4; 7 nucleotides line up with TRBD1. With 5 bases clipped from V and 3 bases from J, the junction kept 9 bases outside the gene matches. In germline, CDR1 is SQVTM, CDR2 ANQGSEA. This CDR3 is built from 15 residues. For the CDR3, the DNA is TGCAGCGTTAAAACCGGGACAGCGGCTAATGAAAAACTGTTTTTT. Its protein is CSVKTGTAANEKLFF.

Only one count was recorded for this clone. The V and J genes are TRBV4-3 and TRBJ2-7; D unclear. The ends were cut back, 0 bases at V and 3 bases at J, with 12 bases in the middle. The CDR3 spans 15 residues. Germline CDR1 LGHNA, CDR2 YSLEER. In DNA, the CDR3 is TGCGCCAGCAGCCAAGATTTAGGTTGGGGCTACGAGCAGTACTTC. This gives the protein CASSQDLGWGYEQYF.

V is TRBV19 and J is TRBJ2-7; perhaps TRBD1 as D (5 bases). Trimming left V 1 base short and J 5 bases short, with 18 bases between. This CDR3 comprises 16 residues. Germline loops: CDR1 LNHDA, CDR2 SQIVND (reference sequence). The DNA of the CDR3 is TGTGCCAGTAGTATAGTCACTGGCCAGGGTCGGGACGAGCAGTACTTC. Amino acid sequence: CASSIVTGQGRDEQYF.

This chain uses TRBV20-1 with TRBJ2-1; D unresolved. From germline, CDR1 is DFQATT and CDR2 SNEGSKA (reference sequence). Between the trimmed V and J ends, which lost 6 bases and 4 bases, there was a span of 4 bases. CDR3 size: 10 residues. The CDR3 sequence: CSALYNEQFF. For the CDR3, the DNA is TGCAGTGCCTTGTACAATGAGCAGTTCTTC.

The chain links TRBV5-5 to TRBJ1-5; D is uncertain. The CDR3 length is 15 residues. Trimming took 1 base from V and 5 from J, leaving 13 bases between them. CDR1 SGHKS and CDR2 YYEKEE come from the germline V gene (reference sequence). This CDR3 reads CASSLKFDMYQPQHF. The CDR3 DNA reads TGTGCCAGCAGCTTGAAATTCGATATGTATCAGCCCCAGCATTTT.

The V gene is TRBV2, the J gene TRBJ1-5; 9 bases align to TRBD1. After removal of 6 bases from V and 6 bases from J, the junction contained 6 bases not matched to a gene. Looked up from germline, CDR1 is SNHLY and CDR2 is FYNNEI. CDR3 length: 14 residues. CDR3 region: CASRGGQGLQPQHF. DNA for the CDR3: TGTGCCAGCAGGGGCGGACAGGGGCTTCAGCCCCAGCATTTT.

This chain uses TRBV28 with TRBJ1-6, with D tentatively TRBD1 (5 bases). Per germline, CDR1 MDHEN and CDR2 SYDVKM. V lost 5 bases to trimming and J lost 15 bases, with 11 bases between them. The CDR3 consists of 11 residues. DNA for the CDR3: TGTGCCAGCAGTCCACGGGGGGGCCTCCACTTT. Its translation is CASSPRGGLHF.

The chain combines TRBV11-2 with TRBJ2-7, with D tentatively TRBD2 (5 bases). CDR1 is SGHAT and CDR2 is FQNNGV in the germline V gene. The CDR3 is 14 residues long. V was pared by 3 bases and J by 4 bases, with 13 bases between. CDR3 bases: TGTGCCAGCAGCTTTGGACGAGGAGGTTACGAGCAGTACTTC. Its translation: CASSFGRGGYEQYF.

The genes are TRBV30 and TRBJ2-1, with TRBD2 matching 9 bases. The length of the CDR3 is 14 residues. After removal of 1 base from V and 9 bases from J, the junction contained 7 bases not matched to a gene. Germline CDR1 and CDR2: GTSNPN and SVGIG (reference sequence). CDR3 protein: CAWSGVAGAGEQFF. As DNA, the CDR3 is TGTGCCTGGAGTGGGGTAGCGGGAGCGGGTGAGCAGTTCTTC.

This clone was found a few times. The chain joins TRBV2 to TRBJ1-5; a possible D gene is TRBD1 (6 bases). Germline-derived CDR1 and CDR2 are SNHLY and FYNNEI. V lost 6 bases to trimming and J lost 0 bases, with 12 bases between them. The CDR3 is 15 amino acids. Written as DNA, the CDR3 is TGTGCCAGCAGCGTAAGACAGGTTAGCAATCAGCCCCAGCATTTT. Translated: CASSVRQVSNQPQHF. Full variable domain (rest looked up from reference TRBV2 and TRBJ1-5): EPEVTQTPSHQVTQMGQEVILRCVPISNHLYFYWYRQILGQKVEFLVSFYNNEISEKSEIFDDQFSVERPDGSNFTLKIRSTKLEDSAMYFCASSVRQVSNQPQHFGDGTRLSIL.

The sample holds one count of this clone. This chain's CDR3 is CASSLFRGLEQYF. The CDR3, as DNA: TGTGCCAGCAGCTTATTCAGGGGGCTCGAGCAGTACTTC. This chain joins TRBV7-3 and TRBJ2-7; 8 bases fit TRBD1. With 2 bases clipped from V and 6 bases from J, the junction kept 3 bases outside the gene matches. The CDR3 consists of 13 residues. Germline CDR1 and CDR2: SGHTA and FQGTGA.

This clone occurred once. The J gene is TRBJ2-7, the V gene TRBV11-3; D may match TRBD1 or TRBD2 (5 bases each). The CDR3 has 12 residues. The V gene's germline CDR1 is SGHNT and CDR2 YENEEA. V was trimmed by 4 bases and J by 4 bases, leaving 8 bases between them. In DNA, the CDR3 is TGTGCCAGCAGCTCCGAGGGGTACGAGCAGTACTTC. It yields the protein CASSSEGYEQYF.

V gene TRBV28 combines with J gene TRBJ2-2, with D maybe TRBD2 (6 bases). The CDR3 has 14 residues. Germline V gene lookup returns CDR1 MDHEN and CDR2 SYDVKM. The V end lost 4 bases, the J end lost 5 bases, and 11 bases lay between the germline ends. The CDR3 DNA reads as TGTGCCAGCAGTTCCGGAGGGCCAACCGGGGAGCTGTTTTTT. Protein: CASSSGGPTGELFF. The full variable domain, rest sourced from reference TRBV28 and TRBJ2-2, is DVKVTQSSRYLVKRTGEKVFLECVQDMDHENMFWYRQDPGLGLRLIYFSYDVKMKEKGDIPEGYSVSREKKERFSLILESASTNQTSMYLCASSSGGPTGELFFGEGSRLTVL.

The gene calls are TRBV5-1 and TRBJ2-7, with a possible D match to TRBD2 (5 bases). This CDR3 has 14 amino acids. CDR1 and CDR2 (germline): SGHRS, YFSETQ. Trimming cost V 1 base and J 2 bases, with 10 bases left between them. The CDR3 DNA is TGCGCCAGCAGCTTGTCGGCCGGGGCCTACGAGCAGTACTTC. It is translated as CASSLSAGAYEQYF.

V is TRBV5-4 and J is TRBJ2-1; TRBD2 matches 14 bases. The CDR3 contains 16 residues. In germline, CDR1 is SGHNT, CDR2 YYREEE (reference sequence). The J segment lost 7 bases and the V segment lost 4 bases, leaving 7 bases of the junction unmatched. The CDR3 spells CASSPTSGRATNEQFF. The CDR3 DNA follows: TGTGCCAGCAGCCCGACTAGCGGGAGGGCCACGAATGAGCAGTTCTTC.

Concerning this clone itself: Other nucleotide sequences in the sample specify the same CDR3. The V call is TRBV7-3, the J call TRBJ2-3; tentatively, D is TRBD1 (5 bases). Germline V gene data show CDR1 as SGHTA and CDR2 as FQGTGA. Trimming pared 0 bases from V and 3 bases from J, leaving 7 bases between. The CDR3 totals 14 residues. The CDR3 region has the DNA TGTGCCAGCAGCTTAACAGGGGTTACAGATACGCAGTATTTT. Encoded protein: CASSLTGVTDTQYF.

This chain joins TRBV21-1 and TRBJ2-6. TRBV21-1 is an annotated pseudogene. The CDR3 runs to 16 residues. The CDR3 nucleotides read TGTGCCAGCAGCAATGAAGGGCCCTCTGGGGCCAACGTCCTGACTTTC. This encodes CASSNEGPSGANVLTF.